This is a list of T cell receptor beta chains from one sample in a study of graft-versus-host responses after intestinal transplantation. These TCRs are of unknown antigen specificity. Clones were sequenced by immunoSEQ multiplex PCR, and TCRdb holds only the in-frame ones, with some missing. Of 130,000 or so clones detected, about nine tenths appear once; the ten largest clones hold about 0.2%. Sequencing was performed on unstimulated CD4+ T cells sorted from spleen or lymph node cells, taken before intestinal transplant. Receptors were obtained from a human donor who received an intestinal transplant. CDR3s include the opening cysteine and the closing phenylalanine or tryptophan. The D gene is left open where the match is weak. Expanded clones get a size class; other rows say once, few or many, or leave the size out.

cdr3_aa cdr3_nt j_call clone_size d_call v_call
CASSPSTGTRFGPQYF TGTGCCAGCAGCCCCTCGACAGGGACCCGATTTGGGCCCCAGTACTTC TRBJ2-5 NA TRBD1 TRBV7-9
CASSFGTGADTQYF TGCGCCAGCAGCTTTGGGACAGGGGCAGATACGCAGTATTTT TRBJ2-3 NA TRBD1 TRBV5-1
CASSKTEWLAGGRGETQYF TGTGCCAGCAGCAAGACGGAGTGGCTAGCGGGAGGGCGGGGCGAGACCCAGTACTTC TRBJ2-5 NA NA TRBV21-1
CASNPGSPYEQYF TGTGCCAGCAACCCCGGGAGTCCTTACGAGCAGTACTTC TRBJ2-7 once NA TRBV28
CASSYGGGGYEQYF TGTGCCAGCAGTTATGGAGGGGGGGGCTACGAGCAGTACTTC TRBJ2-7 NA NA TRBV28
CASSLGQVNQPQHF TGTGCCAGCAGTTTAGGACAGGTAAATCAGCCCCAGCATTTT TRBJ1-5 NA TRBD1 TRBV28
CAWRGRGNQPQHF TGTGCCTGGAGGGGGAGGGGCAATCAGCCCCAGCATTTT TRBJ1-5 NA NA TRBV30
CASSQEGDPPHEQYF TGCGCCAGCAGCCAAGAAGGGGACCCACCTCACGAGCAGTACTTC TRBJ2-7 NA NA TRBV4-3
CASSFRTDSYEQYF TGTGCCAGCAGTTTTCGGACGGACTCCTACGAGCAGTACTTC TRBJ2-7 NA NA TRBV6-1
CASSAAGVTDTQYF TGTGCCAGCTCCGCGGCAGGGGTCACAGATACGCAGTATTTT TRBJ2-3 NA NA TRBV18
CASSLSGSDTQYF TGTGCTAGCAGCTTAAGCGGTTCAGATACGCAGTATTTT TRBJ2-3 NA NA TRBV7-7
CASSQELAGVRNEQFF TGCGCCAGCAGCCAAGAACTAGCGGGAGTTCGCAATGAGCAGTTCTTC TRBJ2-1 NA TRBD2 TRBV4-1
CASSLTVGLSSYNEQFF TGCGCCAGCAGCTTGACGGTTGGCCTAAGCTCCTACAATGAGCAGTTCTTC TRBJ2-1 NA NA TRBV5-1
CASSKQLGDRGLSGELFF TGTGCCAGCAGCAAACAGCTAGGGGACAGGGGTTTGTCCGGGGAGCTGTTTTTT TRBJ2-2 NA NA TRBV21-1
CASSQDRLAGGVETQYF TGCGCCAGCAGCCAAGATCGACTAGCGGGAGGTGTTGAGACCCAGTACTTC TRBJ2-5 NA TRBD2 TRBV4-1
CASSFTVTSGSTYEQYF TGCGCCAGCAGCTTTACCGTGACTAGCGGGAGTACCTACGAGCAGTACTTC TRBJ2-7 NA TRBD2 TRBV5-1
CASSFGKGKEPQHF TGTGCCAGCAGTTTCGGAAAGGGAAAGGAGCCCCAGCATTTT TRBJ1-5 NA NA TRBV27